Reported below is one T cell receptor (beta chain). Its target is not known. This sample stems from a study of radiation and T cells in renal cell carcinoma. Study-level findings and limits: No pretreatment tumor biopsies were available for baseline clonotypes.

Using immunoSEQ multiplex PCR, the repertoire was profiled, and TCRdb retains in-frame clones only, with some absent. The sample shows about 140,000 clones, 83% of them seen only once. Germline CDR1 reads SEHNR; CDR2 reads FQNEAQ (reference sequence). Trimming pared 4 bases from V and 7 bases from J, leaving 8 bases between. The CDR3 is made up of 13 amino acids. The time point denotes: baseline pretreatment blood. The treatment denotes: 15 Gy SBRT to primary tumor, nephrectomy 4 weeks later. The receptor's source is a woman aged 50 to 60 with renal cell carcinoma. The sample was blood, taken from a patient whose treatment included radiotherapy and nephrectomy. The chain uses TRBV7-9 and TRBJ1-6; D is unclear. The CDR3 protein is CASSSLQNSPLHF. The DNA for the CDR3 is TGTGCCAGCAGCTCCCTCCAGAATTCACCCCTCCACTTT.